This T cell receptor beta chain is from a study of Ad26.COV2.S vaccination and SARS-CoV-2 variants. Measured with immunoSEQ multiplex PCR; TCRdb has only the in-frame clones, and not every one. This sample has 500,000 or so clones, with 87% found just once. Treatment specified: over 15 received Ad26.COV2.S at low or high dose, single or two shots; roughly five received placebo; per-sample allocation not given. Day 63 after the first injection of vaccine or placebo was the sampling time. The germline CDR1 and CDR2 sequences are SGHTA and FQGNSA. V shed 2 bases and J shed 10 bases, with 12 bases lying between them. The CDR3 totals 13 residues.

This chain joins TRBV7-2 and TRBJ2-1; no clear D gene. The sequencing used peripheral blood, collected in a trial of Ad26.COV2.S vaccine versus placebo. This clonotype originated in a person aged 18-65 years who received the Ad26.COV2.S COVID-19 vaccine or a placebo. CDR3 nucleotide sequence: TGTGCCAGCAGCTTATCAAGGTTTGAGGAGCAGTTCTTC. Its translation is CASSLSRFEEQFF. The whole variable domain, filled in from reference TRBV7-2 and TRBJ2-1, reads GAGVSQSPSNKVTEKGKDVELRCDPISGHTALYWYRQSLGQGLEFLIYFQGNSAPDKSGLPSDRFSAERTGGSVSTLTIQRTQQEDSAVYLCASSLSRFEEQFFGPGTRLTVL.